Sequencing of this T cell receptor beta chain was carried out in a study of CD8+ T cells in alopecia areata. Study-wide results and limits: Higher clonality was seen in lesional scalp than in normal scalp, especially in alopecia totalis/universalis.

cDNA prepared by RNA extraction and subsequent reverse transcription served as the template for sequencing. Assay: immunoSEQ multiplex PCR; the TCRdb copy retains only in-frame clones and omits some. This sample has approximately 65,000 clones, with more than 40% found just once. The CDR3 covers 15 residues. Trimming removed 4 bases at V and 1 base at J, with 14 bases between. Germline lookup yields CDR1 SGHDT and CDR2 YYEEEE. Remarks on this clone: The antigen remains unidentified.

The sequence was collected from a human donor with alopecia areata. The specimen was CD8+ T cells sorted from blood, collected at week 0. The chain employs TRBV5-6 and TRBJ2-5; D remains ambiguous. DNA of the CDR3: TGTGCCAGCAGCCAGATAGGGCCCGCCCAAGAGACCCAGTACTTC. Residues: CASSQIGPAQETQYF.